Each of the 2 T cell receptor beta chains below was sequenced from the same sample in a study of blood T cells in healthy people across ages. Alongside a J-beta primer mix, a sample-barcoded 5' primer served in a second PCR lasting about 7 to 12 cycles. MiXCR, run by TCRdb on the 5' RACE reads, gives a single entry per CDR3 protein. The sample has some 800,000 distinct CDR3 sequences, under 45% seen once. The source material was blood. The origin of the receptors is a man in his 60s in good health.

The chain combines TRBV9 with TRBJ2-7, with TRBD1 matching over 11 bases. CDR1 SGDLS and CDR2 YYNGEE come from the germline V gene. The CDR3 has 17 amino acids. The V and J ends lost 4 bases and 1 base, in that order; junction bases with no gene match: 10. The CDR3 protein is CASSPDRGPKYSYEQYF. The CDR3, as DNA: TGTGCCAGCAGCCCGGACAGGGGGCCTAAATATTCCTACGAGCAGTACTTC. Combining the CDR3 with reference TRBV9 and TRBJ2-7 gives the whole variable domain DSGVTQTPKHLITATGQRVTLRCSPRSGDLSVYWYQQSLDQGLQFLIQYYNGEERAKGNILERFSAQQFPDLHSELNLSSLELGDSALYFCASSPDRGPKYSYEQYFGPGTRLTVT.

This chain uses TRBV7-2 with TRBJ2-3; D might be TRBD2 (5 bases). Germline V gives CDR1 SGHTA, CDR2 FQGNSA. This CDR3 contains 15 residues. With 5 bases removed from V and 1 base from J, the gap between germline ends came to 13 bases. The CDR3 is CASSPLGLRTDTQYF. For the CDR3, the DNA is TGTGCCAGCAGCCCACTCGGACTCCGCACAGATACGCAGTATTTT.